These 22 T cell receptor beta chains were all obtained from the same sample, sequenced in a study of T cells in narcolepsy. Produced via immunoSEQ multiplex PCR; TCRdb's table is partial and in-frame only. The data hold about 32,000 clones, with roughly 87% observed a single time. The sequenced sample was memory (CD45RA-) CD4+ T cells from blood. These receptors were obtained from a human donor in good health.

This chain links TRBV10-3 with TRBJ2-1; D not certain. The ends were cut back, 3 bases at V and 7 bases at J, with 10 bases in the middle. Germline CDR1 ENHRY, CDR2 SYGVKD. The CDR3 consists of 13 residues. The CDR3 reads CAISDSSGNEQFF. DNA for the CDR3: TGTGCCATCAGTGACAGTTCTGGGAATGAGCAGTTCTTC.

A few counts support this clone. Additional DNA sequences in this sample encode the identical CDR3. In nucleotides, the CDR3 is TGCAGCGTCGGAGGCGGGCCATATGGCTACACCTTC. The encoded protein is CSVGGGPYGYTF. The chain couples TRBV29-1 to TRBJ1-2, with no clear D. The CDR3 sequence is 12 residues long. The V end lost 6 bases, the J end lost 5 bases, and 13 bases lay between the germline ends. CDR1 and CDR2 from the germline V gene are SQVTM and ANQGSEA.

This chain connects TRBV15 to TRBJ1-3, with TRBD1 identical over 8 bases. The CDR3 contains 16 residues. With 3 bases clipped from V and 4 bases from J, the junction kept 8 bases outside the gene matches. The germline gives CDR1 LNHNV, CDR2 YYDKDF (reference sequence). The CDR3 loop is CATSSYQGAFGNTIYF. CDR3 DNA sequence: TGTGCCACCAGCAGTTACCAGGGGGCGTTCGGAAACACCATATATTTT.

Details on this clone: Other DNA sequences from this sample encode an identical CDR3 as well. The chain employs TRBV6-5 and TRBJ2-1; possibly TRBD2 for D (5 bases). Germline V CDR1 and CDR2: MNHEY, SVGAGI. The V end was cut by 7 bases, the J end by 7 bases, with 14 bases between. The CDR3 length is 13 residues. The CDR3 region is CASKTGDVNEQFF. In DNA form, the CDR3 reads TGTGCCAGCAAGACCGGGGATGTGAATGAGCAGTTCTTC.

This clone was observed once. This sequence joins TRBV7-8 and TRBJ2-7; D ambiguous. This CDR3 comprises 13 residues. V lost 1 base and J lost 0, with 4 bases in between. Germline V gives CDR1 SGHVS, CDR2 FQNEAQ. CDR3 in amino acids: CASSLDYSYEQYF. The CDR3 nucleotides are TGTGCCAGCAGCTTAGACTACTCCTACGAGCAGTACTTC. Together with reference TRBV7-8 and TRBJ2-7, the CDR3 gives the full variable domain: GAGVSQSPRYKVAKRGQDVALRCDPISGHVSLFWYQQALGQGPEFLTYFQNEAQLDKSGLPSDRFFAERPEGSVSTLKIQRTQQEDSAVYLCASSLDYSYEQYFGPGTRLTVT.

The chain links TRBV28 to TRBJ1-2; 7 bases fit TRBD1. Losses at the gene ends were 5 bases for V and 4 bases for J; bases not matched to a gene: 22. The CDR3 runs 19 residues. Germline V CDR1 and CDR2: MDHEN, SYDVKM. As DNA, the CDR3 is TGTGCCAGCAGTATACTCTTAGGCGCCCGCTCAGACAGGGCCTATGGCTACACCTTC. Its translation: CASSILLGARSDRAYGYTF.

This rearrangement joins TRBV5-1 to TRBJ1-6, with 8 bases lining up with TRBD1. CDR1 SGHRS and CDR2 YFSETQ come from the germline V gene. The junction had 4 bases not matched to a gene; V was cut back by 0 bases and J by 8 bases. The CDR3 extends over 15 amino acids. The chain's CDR3 is CASSLAPDRDSPLHF. In DNA, the CDR3 is TGCGCCAGCAGCTTGGCTCCGGACAGGGATTCACCCCTCCACTTT.

The rearrangement joins TRBV19 to TRBJ1-2; D remains ambiguous. The germline V gene has CDR1 LNHDA and CDR2 SQIVND (reference sequence). The CDR3 has 13 amino acids. Trimming cost V 5 bases and J 8 bases, with 15 bases left between them. CDR3 DNA sequence: TGTGCCAGTAGTCTAATGGCCTTTGGGGGCTACACCTTC. The encoded protein is CASSLMAFGGYTF.

This rearrangement joins TRBV11-2 to TRBJ2-3; D ambiguous. The CDR3 contains 15 residues. Trimming took 1 base from V and 4 from J, leaving 12 bases between them. The germline V gene has CDR1 SGHAT and CDR2 FQNNGV. The CDR3: CASSLGGINADTQYF. The CDR3 nucleotides read TGTGCCAGCAGCTTAGGAGGAATTAACGCAGATACGCAGTATTTT. The variable domain in full, completed from reference TRBV11-2 and TRBJ2-3, reads EAGVAQSPRYKIIEKRQSVAFWCNPISGHATLYWYQQILGQGPKLLIQFQNNGVVDDSQLPKDRFSAERLKGVDSTLKIQPAKLEDSAVYLCASSLGGINADTQYFGPGTRLTVL.

This chain joins TRBV9 and TRBJ2-1; D is ambiguous. Germline V lookup: CDR1 SGDLS, CDR2 YYNGEE. Trimming removed 2 bases from V and 1 base from J, with 4 bases in between. The CDR3 runs to 13 residues. DNA for the CDR3: TGTGCCAGCAGCGTGGAGTCCTACAATGAGCAGTTCTTC. Protein sequence: CASSVESYNEQFF.

The chain is built from TRBV11-3 and TRBJ2-5; unclear D gene. Deletions cut 0 bases from V and 5 bases from J, with 13 bases between. CDR3 length: 15 residues. Germline V gives CDR1 SGHNT, CDR2 YENEEA. For the CDR3, the DNA is TGTGCCAGCAGCTTAGACCCAGAGAAGTCCGAGACCCAGTACTTC. It is translated as CASSLDPEKSETQYF.

The chain employs TRBV28 and TRBJ1-5; D perhaps matches TRBD1 (6 bases). V dropped 4 bases and J dropped 0 bases, with 13 bases sitting between them. CDR1 is MDHEN, CDR2 SYDVKM, per germline. The CDR3 consists of 16 residues. CDR3 nucleotides: TGTGCCAGCAGTTGGGGGGCAGTGAGTAGCAATCAGCCCCAGCATTTT. Translated, it gives CASSWGAVSSNQPQHF. The full variable domain, rest sourced from reference TRBV28 and TRBJ1-5, is DVKVTQSSRYLVKRTGEKVFLECVQDMDHENMFWYRQDPGLGLRLIYFSYDVKMKEKGDIPEGYSVSREKKERFSLILESASTNQTSMYLCASSWGAVSSNQPQHFGDGTRLSIL.

V usage is TRBV6-9 and J usage is TRBJ2-7; perhaps TRBD2 as D (7 bases). Germline CDR1 MNHGY, CDR2 SVAAGI. The CDR3 spans 15 residues. V was cut by 2 bases and J by 1 base, with 12 bases left in between. This chain's CDR3 is CASSYLGGQSYEQYV. CDR3 bases: TGTGCCAGCAGTTATCTGGGGGGGCAATCCTACGAGCAGTACGTC.

The J gene is TRBJ1-1, the V gene TRBV4-1; TRBD1 might be the D (5 bases). V shed 0 bases and J shed 2 bases, with 10 bases lying between them. The CDR3 is 15 amino acids. In germline, CDR1 is MGHRA, CDR2 YSYEKL. The CDR3 sequence is CASSQDSRTNTEAFF. CDR3 nucleotides: TGCGCCAGCAGCCAAGATAGCAGGACAAACACTGAAGCTTTCTTT.

The rearrangement links TRBV13 to TRBJ1-3; D not certain. Germline V gene data show CDR1 as PRHDT and CDR2 as FYEKMQ (reference sequence). The CDR3 length is 15 residues. Trimming pared 4 bases from V and 0 bases from J, leaving 10 bases between. This CDR3 is CASSSGRLSGNTIYF. CDR3 DNA sequence: TGTGCCAGCAGCTCTGGACGCCTCTCTGGAAACACCATATATTTT.

This CDR3 reads CASSLRPAETQYF. CDR3 DNA sequence: TGTGCCAGCAGCTTAAGGCCGGCTGAGACCCAGTACTTC. This chain joins TRBV5-8 and TRBJ2-5; no clear D. The germline V gene has CDR1 SGHTS and CDR2 YDEGEE. The length of the CDR3 is 13 residues. Trimming removed 2 bases at V and 5 bases at J, with 10 bases between.

The rearrangement joins TRBV6-1 to TRBJ1-2; no reliable D call. Germline assignment: CDR1 MNHNS and CDR2 SASEGT. The CDR3 sequence is 15 residues long. Trimming took off 2 bases at V and 4 bases at J, with 14 bases between the two ends. The CDR3 DNA sequence: TGTGCCAGCAGTGAATCGGGTGCCCTAATCTATGGCTACACCTTC. Its translation is CASSESGALIYGYTF.

V gene TRBV5-4 combines with J gene TRBJ2-7; D might be TRBD1 (6 bases). The CDR3 is 14 amino acids. Looked up from germline, CDR1 is SGHNT and CDR2 is YYREEE (reference sequence). The V and J ends lost 7 bases and 7 bases respectively, with 21 bases between them. CDR3 DNA: TGTGCCAGCGCATTTTCCAGGACAGCCGGGGAGCAGTACTTC. It specifies CASAFSRTAGEQYF.

The gene calls are TRBV5-1 and TRBJ2-3; 11 bases match TRBD2. CDR3 length equals 15 residues. Trimming cost V 2 bases and J 5 bases; bases outside gene matches: 4. The germline V gene has CDR1 SGHRS and CDR2 YFSETQ. The CDR3 DNA reads TGCGCCAGCAGCTTTAGCGGGGGGGCGTTAGATACGCAGTATTTT. It yields the protein CASSFSGGALDTQYF. Full variable domain (rest looked up from reference TRBV5-1 and TRBJ2-3): KAGVTQTPRYLIKTRGQQVTLSCSPISGHRSVSWYQQTPGQGLQFLFEYFSETQRNKGNFPGRFSGRQFSNSRSEMNVSTLELGDSALYLCASSFSGGALDTQYFGPGTRLTVL.

The chain joins TRBV5-1 to TRBJ2-7; 9 bases map to TRBD1. Germline lookup yields CDR1 SGHRS and CDR2 YFSETQ. The junction had 7 bases not matched to a gene; V was cut back by 3 bases and J by 6 bases. The CDR3 contains 14 residues. The CDR3 sequence: CASSSGTGSREQYF. CDR3 nucleotides: TGCGCCAGCAGCTCCGGGACAGGGTCACGCGAGCAGTACTTC.

About this clone itself: A read error may produce the germline difference seen at one junction end. Here the CDR3 DNA reads TGTGCCAGCACTGAAGGGCGCTCTGGAAACACCATATATTTT. Translated: CASTEGRSGNTIYF. The chain joins TRBV2 to TRBJ1-3; D ambiguous. Germline V gives CDR1 SNHLY, CDR2 FYNNEI. The CDR3 covers 14 residues.

This clone appeared a single time. The gene calls are TRBV18 and TRBJ2-6; D gene unclear. Per germline, CDR1 KGHSH and CDR2 LQKENI. This CDR3 region has 15 residues. V was clipped by 3 bases and J by 8 bases, with 14 bases between them. The CDR3 protein is CASSPVDQETNVLTF. DNA for the CDR3: TGTGCCAGCTCACCGGTAGACCAGGAGACCAACGTCCTGACTTTC. Full variable domain (outside the CDR3, taken from reference TRBV18 and TRBJ2-6): NAGVMQNPRHLVRRRGQEARLRCSPMKGHSHVYWYRQLPEEGLKFMVYLQKENIIDESGMPKERFSAEFPKEGPSILRIQQVVRGDSAAYFCASSPVDQETNVLTFGAGSRLTVL.